These T cell receptor beta chains were read from a single sample in a study of blood T cells in healthy people across ages. TCRdb itself ran the 5' RACE reads through MiXCR, one entry per CDR3 protein. The table lists 890,000 or so distinct CDR3 sequences, 55% to 65% of them singletons. Sequencing was performed on blood. The receptors were sampled from a man aged 30 to 45 in good health. Both conserved end residues are part of each CDR3. D genes are given only for firm matches. Clone size is stated in some rows and not others, as once, few, many or a class when expanded.

v_call: TRBV11-2
d_call: TRBD2
j_call: TRBJ2-4
clone_size: -
cdr3_nt: TGTGCCAGCAGCTACCCCGAACTAGCGGGGGAGAACATTCAGTACTTC
cdr3_aa: CASSYPELAGENIQYF

v_call: TRBV4-3
d_call: -
j_call: TRBJ1-6
clone_size: -
cdr3_nt: TGCGCCAGCAGCCAAAGAGACGGCTCCTATAATTCACCCCTCCACTTT
cdr3_aa: CASSQRDGSYNSPLHF

v_call: TRBV6-5
d_call: TRBD1
j_call: TRBJ1-2
clone_size: -
cdr3_nt: TGTGCCAGCAGTTACTCGACAGGGGGCGCGGATGGCTACACCTTC
cdr3_aa: CASSYSTGGADGYTF

v_call: TRBV9
d_call: -
j_call: TRBJ2-1
clone_size: -
cdr3_nt: TGTGCCAGCAGCGTAGCTTGGCAGGGTCCCTACAATGAGCAGTTCTTC
cdr3_aa: CASSVAWQGPYNEQFF

v_call: TRBV6-2/TRBV6-3
d_call: -
j_call: TRBJ1-1
clone_size: -
cdr3_nt: TGTGCCAGCAGCAGGGTGTCGAGAACTGAAGCTTTCTTT
cdr3_aa: CASSRVSRTEAFF

v_call: TRBV5-5
d_call: -
j_call: TRBJ1-2
clone_size: -
cdr3_nt: TGTGCCAGCAGCTTGTCAACAGAGTCCAAACCATATGGCTACACCTTC
cdr3_aa: CASSLSTESKPYGYTF

v_call: TRBV28
d_call: -
j_call: TRBJ2-7
clone_size: few
cdr3_nt: TGTGCCAGCAGTTTGCTCGGGACCAAAGGCGAGCAGTACTTC
cdr3_aa: CASSLLGTKGEQYF

v_call: TRBV12-3/TRBV12-4
d_call: TRBD2
j_call: TRBJ2-7
clone_size: -
cdr3_nt: TGTGCCAGCAGCTCCAGCGGGGCCATGGGGTACGAGCAGTACTTC
cdr3_aa: CASSSSGAMGYEQYF

v_call: TRBV29-1
d_call: -
j_call: TRBJ2-3
clone_size: -
cdr3_nt: TGCAGCGTTGATCCGACGGGCACAGATACGCAGTATTTT
cdr3_aa: CSVDPTGTDTQYF

v_call: TRBV29-1
d_call: -
j_call: TRBJ1-2
clone_size: -
cdr3_nt: TGCAGCGTTTCTGGAACAGGCGATTATGGCTACACCTTC
cdr3_aa: CSVSGTGDYGYTF

v_call: TRBV29-1
d_call: -
j_call: TRBJ2-3
clone_size: few
cdr3_nt: TGCAGCGTTGTCCGAGCTAGCGGCACAGATACGCAGTATTTT
cdr3_aa: CSVVRASGTDTQYF

v_call: TRBV20-1
d_call: TRBD2
j_call: TRBJ2-3
clone_size: -
cdr3_nt: TGCAGTGCTAGGAGTCCACTAGCGGGGGATGCGGATACGCAGTATTTT
cdr3_aa: CSARSPLAGDADTQYF

v_call: TRBV5-4
d_call: -
j_call: TRBJ2-1
clone_size: -
cdr3_nt: TGTGCCAGCAGCTTTATGGGGGGGCTTAATGAGCAGTTCTTC
cdr3_aa: CASSFMGGLNEQFF

v_call: TRBV12-3/TRBV12-4
d_call: -
j_call: TRBJ2-7
clone_size: -
cdr3_nt: TGTGCCAGCAGTTTTGCAGGGATCTACGAGCAGTACTTC
cdr3_aa: CASSFAGIYEQYF

v_call: TRBV29-1
d_call: TRBD2
j_call: TRBJ2-3
clone_size: -
cdr3_nt: TGCAGCGTTCTGCGCGGGGGGGCGTCAGATACGCAGTATTTT
cdr3_aa: CSVLRGGASDTQYF

v_call: TRBV7-2
d_call: -
j_call: TRBJ2-5
clone_size: -
cdr3_nt: TGTGCCAGCAGCTTAGGTATTGGGGACGACCTCCAAGAGACCCAGTACTTC
cdr3_aa: CASSLGIGDDLQETQYF

v_call: TRBV7-6
d_call: -
j_call: TRBJ2-5
clone_size: few
cdr3_nt: TGTGCCAGCAGCTTAGTCCGGGCCATACAAGAGACCCAGTACTTC
cdr3_aa: CASSLVRAIQETQYF

v_call: TRBV27
d_call: TRBD2
j_call: TRBJ2-3
clone_size: -
cdr3_nt: TGTGCCAGCAGTTTTCACGTCGGCGGGGGGAATACGCAGTATTTT
cdr3_aa: CASSFHVGGGNTQYF

v_call: TRBV7-3
d_call: -
j_call: TRBJ2-7
clone_size: few
cdr3_nt: TGTGCCAGCAGCTTATATACGGGGTCCTACGAGCAGTACTTC
cdr3_aa: CASSLYTGSYEQYF

v_call: TRBV10-3
d_call: -
j_call: TRBJ2-1
clone_size: -
cdr3_nt: TGTGCCATCAGTCCACAGTCCCTCTACAATGAGCAGTTCTTC
cdr3_aa: CAISPQSLYNEQFF

v_call: TRBV6-5
d_call: TRBD1
j_call: TRBJ1-2
clone_size: -
cdr3_nt: TGTGCCAGCAGTTACTCTTCGGACAGGGAATCTGGCTACACCTTC
cdr3_aa: CASSYSSDRESGYTF

v_call: TRBV29-1
d_call: -
j_call: TRBJ2-3
clone_size: -
cdr3_nt: TGCAGCGTTGAGGGGATCCGCAGCACAGATACGCAGTATTTT
cdr3_aa: CSVEGIRSTDTQYF

v_call: TRBV18
d_call: -
j_call: TRBJ2-5
clone_size: -
cdr3_nt: TGTGCCAGCTCACCATCGGAGAGAGAGACCCAGTACTTC
cdr3_aa: CASSPSERETQYF

v_call: TRBV5-1
d_call: -
j_call: TRBJ2-1
clone_size: -
cdr3_nt: TGCGCCAGCAGCTCACGTGGACTATGGACTGAGCAGTTCTTC
cdr3_aa: CASSSRGLWTEQFF

v_call: TRBV10-3
d_call: -
j_call: TRBJ1-2
clone_size: few
cdr3_nt: TGTGCCATCAGTGATAATGAAGGCGGCTACACCTTC
cdr3_aa: CAISDNEGGYTF

v_call: TRBV27
d_call: -
j_call: TRBJ1-5
clone_size: -
cdr3_nt: TGTGCTAGCAGTTGGCGCGGGGGGCGAGGCAATCAGCCCCAGCATTTT
cdr3_aa: CASSWRGGRGNQPQHF

v_call: TRBV27
d_call: -
j_call: TRBJ2-5
clone_size: -
cdr3_nt: TGTGCCAGCAGTTTATCGCTACTAGGGACCCAGTACTTC
cdr3_aa: CASSLSLLGTQYF

v_call: TRBV28
d_call: -
j_call: TRBJ2-1
clone_size: -
cdr3_nt: TGTGCCAGCAGTTTTACCTACAATGAGCAGTTCTTC
cdr3_aa: CASSFTYNEQFF

v_call: TRBV12-3/TRBV12-4
d_call: -
j_call: TRBJ2-1
clone_size: -
cdr3_nt: TGTGCCAGCCTGGGGGCCAATTACAATGAGCAGTTCTTC
cdr3_aa: CASLGANYNEQFF

v_call: TRBV12-3/TRBV12-4
d_call: -
j_call: TRBJ2-1
clone_size: -
cdr3_nt: TGTGCCAGCAGTAACCCGGATCTGTCCTACAATGAGCAGTTCTTC
cdr3_aa: CASSNPDLSYNEQFF

v_call: TRBV20-1
d_call: -
j_call: TRBJ2-3
clone_size: once
cdr3_nt: TGCAGTGCTAGGCGACTGACCTCTAGCACAGATACGCAGTATTTT
cdr3_aa: CSARRLTSSTDTQYF

v_call: TRBV12-3/TRBV12-4
d_call: -
j_call: TRBJ2-1
clone_size: few
cdr3_nt: TGTGCCAGCAGTTTGACAGCTTTGGATGGGCAGTTCTTC
cdr3_aa: CASSLTALDGQFF

v_call: TRBV12-3/TRBV12-4
d_call: TRBD1
j_call: TRBJ1-2
clone_size: -
cdr3_nt: TGTGCCAGCAGTCGGGGACAGGGCCAAGCTAACTATGGCTACACCTTC
cdr3_aa: CASSRGQGQANYGYTF

v_call: TRBV6-1
d_call: -
j_call: TRBJ1-3
clone_size: -
cdr3_nt: TGTGCCAGCAGTACCGGGTCATCTCGAGCCACCATATATTTT
cdr3_aa: CASSTGSSRATIYF

v_call: TRBV28
d_call: TRBD2
j_call: TRBJ2-3
clone_size: -
cdr3_nt: TGTGCCAGCAGTTCCCCCGGACTAGGGGCCAGAAGCACAGATACGCAGTATTTT
cdr3_aa: CASSSPGLGARSTDTQYF

v_call: TRBV5-1
d_call: -
j_call: TRBJ1-2
clone_size: -
cdr3_nt: TGCGCCAGCACCACTTCAGGAGGTAGTTATGGCTACACCTTC
cdr3_aa: CASTTSGGSYGYTF

v_call: TRBV11-3
d_call: -
j_call: TRBJ2-1
clone_size: -
cdr3_nt: TGTGCCAGCAGCGTATCAGGGGTGGGAGAGCATGAGCAGTTCTTC
cdr3_aa: CASSVSGVGEHEQFF

v_call: TRBV30
d_call: -
j_call: TRBJ1-6
clone_size: -
cdr3_nt: TGTGCCTGGAGTGTAGAATTTCAGGGTAAACCCCTCCACTTT
cdr3_aa: CAWSVEFQGKPLHF

v_call: TRBV6-2/TRBV6-3
d_call: -
j_call: TRBJ2-2
clone_size: -
cdr3_nt: TGTGCCAGCAGTTACGGTCGGTACACCGGGGAGCTGTTTTTT
cdr3_aa: CASSYGRYTGELFF

v_call: TRBV12-3/TRBV12-4
d_call: TRBD2
j_call: TRBJ2-3
clone_size: few
cdr3_nt: TGTGCCAGCAGCCAAGGACTAGGCAGCTTCACAGATACGCAGTATTTT
cdr3_aa: CASSQGLGSFTDTQYF

v_call: TRBV15
d_call: -
j_call: TRBJ1-5
clone_size: -
cdr3_nt: TGTGCCACCAGCAGAGGCCGGAGCAATCAGCCCCAGCATTTT
cdr3_aa: CATSRGRSNQPQHF

v_call: TRBV9
d_call: -
j_call: TRBJ2-1
clone_size: -
cdr3_nt: TGTGCCAGCAGCGTAGGCAACTCGGGGTATGAGCAGTTCTTC
cdr3_aa: CASSVGNSGYEQFF

v_call: TRBV7-2
d_call: -
j_call: TRBJ2-5
clone_size: -
cdr3_nt: TGTGCCAGCAGTATCGGTGGCGTCGCCTACAATGAGCAGTACTTC
cdr3_aa: CASSIGGVAYNEQYF

v_call: TRBV10-3
d_call: -
j_call: TRBJ1-4
clone_size: -
cdr3_nt: TGTGCCATCAGCTCGACAGGACATAATGAAAAACTGTTTTTT
cdr3_aa: CAISSTGHNEKLFF

v_call: TRBV27
d_call: -
j_call: TRBJ1-6
clone_size: -
cdr3_nt: TGTGCCAGCAGTTTACAGGGGTCGGGTTCACCCCTCCACTTT
cdr3_aa: CASSLQGSGSPLHF

v_call: TRBV5-1
d_call: -
j_call: TRBJ2-6
clone_size: -
cdr3_nt: TGCGCCAGCAGCTCGGGGGAGCCTGGGGCCAACGTCCTGACTTTC
cdr3_aa: CASSSGEPGANVLTF

v_call: TRBV9
d_call: -
j_call: TRBJ1-5
clone_size: -
cdr3_nt: TGTGCCAGCAGCGTAGCTGGAGATCAGCCCCAGCATTTT
cdr3_aa: CASSVAGDQPQHF

v_call: TRBV6-1
d_call: -
j_call: TRBJ2-1
clone_size: -
cdr3_nt: TGTGCCAGCAGCACTGCCTCCACTCTCGGGCGCCGGGGGCACAATGAGCAGTTCTTC
cdr3_aa: CASSTASTLGRRGHNEQFF

v_call: TRBV7-3
d_call: -
j_call: TRBJ2-1
clone_size: -
cdr3_nt: TGTGCCAGCAGCCCGACGGACAGTGTGGCCTACAATGAGCAGTTCTTC
cdr3_aa: CASSPTDSVAYNEQFF

v_call: TRBV20-1
d_call: -
j_call: TRBJ2-3
clone_size: -
cdr3_nt: TGCAGTGCTAGCCAGCCTAAAGAGGGCACAGATACGCAGTATTTT
cdr3_aa: CSASQPKEGTDTQYF

v_call: TRBV13
d_call: -
j_call: TRBJ1-5
clone_size: -
cdr3_nt: TGTGCCGGCAGCTTAGGGGGGGGTGGTCAGCCCCAGCATTTT
cdr3_aa: CAGSLGGGGQPQHF

v_call: TRBV6-5
d_call: -
j_call: TRBJ1-2
clone_size: few
cdr3_nt: TGTGCCAGCAGAACCCTGATCGGCTATGGCTACACCTTC
cdr3_aa: CASRTLIGYGYTF

v_call: TRBV9
d_call: -
j_call: TRBJ2-6
clone_size: -
cdr3_nt: TGTGCCAGCAGCGTAGGGGGCCTACCTGGGGCCAACGTCCTGACTTTC
cdr3_aa: CASSVGGLPGANVLTF

v_call: TRBV12-3/TRBV12-4
d_call: -
j_call: TRBJ2-5
clone_size: -
cdr3_nt: TGTGCCAGCAGTTTTAACCAGGGAGGGGGGGAGACCCAGTACTTC
cdr3_aa: CASSFNQGGGETQYF

v_call: TRBV20-1
d_call: -
j_call: TRBJ2-1
clone_size: few
cdr3_nt: TGCAGTGCTAGAGAGGTCAGCTCCTACAATGAGCAGTTCTTC
cdr3_aa: CSAREVSSYNEQFF

v_call: TRBV4-3
d_call: TRBD1
j_call: TRBJ2-7
clone_size: -
cdr3_nt: TGCGCCAGCAGCCGAACACGCGGAGAGACAGGGGGAAGTTCCTACGAGCAGTACTTC
cdr3_aa: CASSRTRGETGGSSYEQYF

v_call: TRBV2
d_call: -
j_call: TRBJ2-5
clone_size: -
cdr3_nt: TGTGCCAGCAGGGATGACAGGAAGGAGACCCAGTACTTC
cdr3_aa: CASRDDRKETQYF

v_call: TRBV6-2/TRBV6-3
d_call: -
j_call: TRBJ2-7
clone_size: -
cdr3_nt: TGTGCCAGCAGTTACTCGTTTACAGGGCGGTACGAGCAGTACTTC
cdr3_aa: CASSYSFTGRYEQYF

v_call: TRBV11-1
d_call: -
j_call: TRBJ1-1
clone_size: -
cdr3_nt: TGTGCCAGCAGCTACGAACCCGGGGAGGGCGACACTGAAGCTTTCTTT
cdr3_aa: CASSYEPGEGDTEAFF

v_call: TRBV2
d_call: TRBD1
j_call: TRBJ1-6
clone_size: -
cdr3_nt: TGTGCCAGCAGTGGGTGGACAGGGAATTCACCCCTCCACTTT
cdr3_aa: CASSGWTGNSPLHF